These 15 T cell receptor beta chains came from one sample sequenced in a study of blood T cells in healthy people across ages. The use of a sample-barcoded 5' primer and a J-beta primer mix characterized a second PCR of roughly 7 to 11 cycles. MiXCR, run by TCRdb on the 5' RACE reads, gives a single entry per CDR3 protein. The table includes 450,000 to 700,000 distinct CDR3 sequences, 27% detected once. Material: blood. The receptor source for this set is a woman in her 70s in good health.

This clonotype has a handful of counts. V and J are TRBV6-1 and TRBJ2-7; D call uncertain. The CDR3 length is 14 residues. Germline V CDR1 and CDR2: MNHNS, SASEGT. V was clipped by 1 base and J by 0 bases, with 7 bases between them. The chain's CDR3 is CASSEGRHSYEQYF. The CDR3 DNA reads TGTGCCAGCAGTGAAGGTCGTCACTCCTACGAGCAGTACTTC.

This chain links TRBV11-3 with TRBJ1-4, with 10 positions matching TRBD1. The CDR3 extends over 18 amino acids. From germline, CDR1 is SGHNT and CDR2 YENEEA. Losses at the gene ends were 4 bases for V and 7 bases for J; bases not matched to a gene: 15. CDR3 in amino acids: CASSSNGQGVSRSEKLFF. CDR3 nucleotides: TGTGCCAGCAGCTCCAACGGACAGGGGGTGTCAAGAAGTGAAAAACTGTTTTTT.

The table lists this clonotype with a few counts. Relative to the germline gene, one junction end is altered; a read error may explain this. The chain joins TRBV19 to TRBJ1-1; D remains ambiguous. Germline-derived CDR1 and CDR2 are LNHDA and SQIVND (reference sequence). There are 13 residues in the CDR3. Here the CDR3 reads CANSSRTETEAFF. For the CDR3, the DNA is TGTGCCAATAGTTCCCGCACAGAGACTGAAGCTTTCTTT.

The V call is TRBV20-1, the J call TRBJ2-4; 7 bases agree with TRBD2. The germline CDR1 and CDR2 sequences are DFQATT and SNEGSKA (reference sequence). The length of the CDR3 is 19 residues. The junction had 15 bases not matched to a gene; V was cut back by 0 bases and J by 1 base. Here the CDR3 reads CSARDIRSSGGFAKNIQYF. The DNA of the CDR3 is TGCAGTGCTAGAGATATTCGTTCTAGCGGAGGTTTTGCCAAAAACATTCAGTACTTC.

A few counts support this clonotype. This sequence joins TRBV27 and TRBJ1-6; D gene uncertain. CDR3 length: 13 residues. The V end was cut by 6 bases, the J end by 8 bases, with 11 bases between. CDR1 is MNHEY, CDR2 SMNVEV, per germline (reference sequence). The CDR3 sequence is CASRAGVDSPLHF. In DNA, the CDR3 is TGTGCCAGCAGGGCGGGTGTAGATTCACCCCTCCACTTT.

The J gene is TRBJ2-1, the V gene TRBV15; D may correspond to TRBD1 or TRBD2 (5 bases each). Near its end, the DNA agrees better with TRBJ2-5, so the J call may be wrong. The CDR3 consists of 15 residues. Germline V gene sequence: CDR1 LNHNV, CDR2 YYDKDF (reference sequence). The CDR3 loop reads CATSKELKNRDLQYF. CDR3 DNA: TGTGCCACCAGCAAAGAACTGAAGAACCGGGACCTCCAGTACTTC.

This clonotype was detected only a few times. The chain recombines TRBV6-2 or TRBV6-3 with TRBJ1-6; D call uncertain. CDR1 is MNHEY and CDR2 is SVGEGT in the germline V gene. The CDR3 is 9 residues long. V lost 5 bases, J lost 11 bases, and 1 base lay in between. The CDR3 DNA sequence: TGTGCCAGCAGTCCACCCCTCCACTTT. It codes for CASSPPLHF.

The CDR3 nucleotides read TGTGCCTGGAAGGGGTTTTTGGAGACTGAAGCTTTCTTT. Translation gives CAWKGFLETEAFF. The rearrangement uses TRBV30 and TRBJ1-1, with a possible D match to TRBD1 (5 bases). The CDR3 runs 13 residues. Germline V gene lookup returns CDR1 GTSNPN and CDR2 SVGIG (reference sequence). Trimming removed 4 bases at V and 5 bases at J, with 14 bases between.

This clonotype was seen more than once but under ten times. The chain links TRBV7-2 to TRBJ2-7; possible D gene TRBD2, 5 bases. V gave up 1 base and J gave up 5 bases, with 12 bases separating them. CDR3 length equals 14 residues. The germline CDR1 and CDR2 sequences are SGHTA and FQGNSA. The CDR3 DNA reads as TGTGCCAGCAGCTTAGTTCCGGGAATCCACGAGCAGTACTTC. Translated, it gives CASSLVPGIHEQYF. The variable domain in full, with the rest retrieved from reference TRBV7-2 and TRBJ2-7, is GAGVSQSPSNKVTEKGKDVELRCDPISGHTALYWYRQSLGQGLEFLIYFQGNSAPDKSGLPSDRFSAERTGGSVSTLTIQRTQQEDSAVYLCASSLVPGIHEQYFGPGTRLTVT.

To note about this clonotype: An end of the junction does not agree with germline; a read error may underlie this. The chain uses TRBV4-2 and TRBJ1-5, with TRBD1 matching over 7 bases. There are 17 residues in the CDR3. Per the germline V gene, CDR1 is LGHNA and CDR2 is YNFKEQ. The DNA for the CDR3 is TGTTCCAGCAGCCCAAATATCGGGACAGATAGCAATCAGCCCCAGCATTTT. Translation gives CSSSPNIGTDSNQPQHF.

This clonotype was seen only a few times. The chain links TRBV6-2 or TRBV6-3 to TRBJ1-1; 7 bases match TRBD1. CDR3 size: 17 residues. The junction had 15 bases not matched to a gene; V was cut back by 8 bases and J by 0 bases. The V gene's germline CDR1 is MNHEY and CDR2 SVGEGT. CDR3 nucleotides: TGTGCCAGCCGAACATGGACAGGTGACACTTTGAACACTGAAGCTTTCTTT. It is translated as CASRTWTGDTLNTEAFF.

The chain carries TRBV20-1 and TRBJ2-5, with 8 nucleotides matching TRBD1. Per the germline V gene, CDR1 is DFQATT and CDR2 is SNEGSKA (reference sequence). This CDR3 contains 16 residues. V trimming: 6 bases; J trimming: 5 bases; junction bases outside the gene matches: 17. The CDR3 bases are TGCAGTGCCAAAAAAACTTGGGCAGGGGGCTCGGAGACCCAGTACTTC. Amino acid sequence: CSAKKTWAGGSETQYF.

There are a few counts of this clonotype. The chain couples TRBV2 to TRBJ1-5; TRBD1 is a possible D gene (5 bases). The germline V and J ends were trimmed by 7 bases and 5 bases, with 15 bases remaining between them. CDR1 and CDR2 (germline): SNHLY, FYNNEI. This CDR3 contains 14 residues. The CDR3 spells CASKVGREYQPQHF. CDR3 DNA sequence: TGTGCCAGCAAGGTGGGCAGGGAATATCAGCCCCAGCATTTT. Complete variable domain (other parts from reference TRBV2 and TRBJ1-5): EPEVTQTPSHQVTQMGQEVILRCVPISNHLYFYWYRQILGQKVEFLVSFYNNEISEKSEIFDDQFSVERPDGSNFTLKIRSTKLEDSAMYFCASKVGREYQPQHFGDGTRLSIL.

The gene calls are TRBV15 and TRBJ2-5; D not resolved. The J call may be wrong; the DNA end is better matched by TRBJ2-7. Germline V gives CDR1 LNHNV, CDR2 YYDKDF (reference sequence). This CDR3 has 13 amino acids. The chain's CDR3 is CATSERDRDEQYF. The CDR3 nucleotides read TGTGCCACCAGCGAACGAGATAGGGACGAGCAGTACTTC.

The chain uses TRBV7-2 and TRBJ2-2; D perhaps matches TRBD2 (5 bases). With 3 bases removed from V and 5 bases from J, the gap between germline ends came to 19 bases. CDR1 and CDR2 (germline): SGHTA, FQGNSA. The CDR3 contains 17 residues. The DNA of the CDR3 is TGTGCCAGCAGCTTTATAGTCGCGAGCGGAATTACCGGGGAGCTGTTTTTT. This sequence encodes CASSFIVASGITGELFF.